This T cell receptor (beta chain) appears in the sequencing data of a study of blood T cells in healthy people across ages. It was with a sample-barcoded 5' primer and a J-beta primer mix that a second PCR of roughly 6 to 12 cycles was run. TCRdb ran MiXCR on the 5' RACE reads and lists one entry per CDR3 protein. The repertoire has 950,000 to 1,200,000 distinct CDR3 sequences, 35% to 40% of them found once; the top ten carry under 15%. The sequenced sample consisted of blood. The sequence was obtained from a man aged 18-30 years in good health.

The CDR3 region has the DNA TGCAGTGCTAGAGGCGGACGGTACACTGAAGCTTTCTTT. Its translation: CSARGGRYTEAFF. The gene calls are TRBV20-1 and TRBJ1-1; no definite D call. Germline V gene lookup returns CDR1 DFQATT and CDR2 SNEGSKA (reference sequence). The CDR3 has 13 residues. The V end was cut by 1 base, the J end by 3 bases, with 9 bases between.